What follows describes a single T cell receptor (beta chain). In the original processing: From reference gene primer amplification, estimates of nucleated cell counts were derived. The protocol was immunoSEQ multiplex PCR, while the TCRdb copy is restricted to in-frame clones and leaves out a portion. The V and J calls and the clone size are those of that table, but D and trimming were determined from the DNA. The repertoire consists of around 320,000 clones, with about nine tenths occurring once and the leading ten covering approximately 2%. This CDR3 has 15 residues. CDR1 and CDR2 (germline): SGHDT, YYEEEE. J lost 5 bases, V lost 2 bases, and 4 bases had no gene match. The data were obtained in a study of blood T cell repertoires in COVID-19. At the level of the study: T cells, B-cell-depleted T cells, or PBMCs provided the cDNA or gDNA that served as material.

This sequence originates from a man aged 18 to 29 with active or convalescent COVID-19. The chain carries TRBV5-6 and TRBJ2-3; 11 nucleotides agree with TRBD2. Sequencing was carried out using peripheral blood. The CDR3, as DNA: TGTGCCAGCAGCTTTAGCGGGAGGGCTGGAGATACGCAGTATTTT. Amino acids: CASSFSGRAGDTQYF.